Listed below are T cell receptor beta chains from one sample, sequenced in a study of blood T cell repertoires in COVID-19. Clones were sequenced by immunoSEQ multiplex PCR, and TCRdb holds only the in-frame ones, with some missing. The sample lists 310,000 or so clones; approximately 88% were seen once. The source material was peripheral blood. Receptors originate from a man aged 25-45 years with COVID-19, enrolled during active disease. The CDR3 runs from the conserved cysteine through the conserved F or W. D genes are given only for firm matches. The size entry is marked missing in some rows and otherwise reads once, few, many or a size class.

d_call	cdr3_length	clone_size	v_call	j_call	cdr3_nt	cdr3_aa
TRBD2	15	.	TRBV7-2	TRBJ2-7	TGTGCCAGCAGCTTAGTACTAGCGGGGGACTACGAGCAGTACTTC	CASSLVLAGDYEQYF
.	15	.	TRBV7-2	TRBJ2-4	TGTGCCAGCAGCTCCCCTGGGCAGGGAAACATCATTCAGTACTTC	CASSSPGQGNIIQYF
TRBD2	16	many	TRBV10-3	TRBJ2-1	TGTGCCATCAGTGACGGTAGGCTAGCGGAATACAATGAGCAGTTCTTC	CAISDGRLAEYNEQFF
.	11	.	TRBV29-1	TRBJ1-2	TGCAGCGTTGTCGGGGGGTATGGCTACACCTTC	CSVVGGYGYTF
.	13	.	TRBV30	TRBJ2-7	TGTGCCTGGAGTAAAGACTCGAACTACGAGCAGTACTTC	CAWSKDSNYEQYF
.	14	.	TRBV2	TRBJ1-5	TGTGCCAGCAGTGAAAGAGGAGGCAATCAGCCCCAGCATTTT	CASSERGGNQPQHF
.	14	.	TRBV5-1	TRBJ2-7	TGCGCCAGCAGCTTGGCCGGGGGTTCCTACGAGCAGTACTTC	CASSLAGGSYEQYF
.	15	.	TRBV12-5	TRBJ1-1	TGTGCTAGTGGTTTGGCCGTCGGCGGCTACACTGAAGCTTTCTTT	CASGLAVGGYTEAFF
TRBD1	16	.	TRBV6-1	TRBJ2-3	TGTGCCAGCAGTGTAAGCAGGGGGCATGGCACAGATACGCAGTATTTT	CASSVSRGHGTDTQYF
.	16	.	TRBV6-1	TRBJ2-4	TGTGCCAGCAGTGACACAGGCCTGGGGGCCAAAAACATTCAGTACTTC	CASSDTGLGAKNIQYF
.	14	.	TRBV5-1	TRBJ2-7	TGCGCCAGCAGGGAGGCACTTACTACCTACGAGCAGTACTTC	CASREALTTYEQYF
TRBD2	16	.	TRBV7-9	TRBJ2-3	TGTGCCAGCAGCGTCAGACTAGCGGGAGTAGGGGATACGCAGTATTTT	CASSVRLAGVGDTQYF
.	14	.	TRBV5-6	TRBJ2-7	TGTGCCAGCAGCTTAACCGACAGGCACTACGAGCAGTACTTC	CASSLTDRHYEQYF
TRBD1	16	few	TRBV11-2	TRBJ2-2	TGTGCCAGCAGCCGCCAGGGGGTCGCGAACACCGGGGAGCTGTTTTTT	CASSRQGVANTGELFF
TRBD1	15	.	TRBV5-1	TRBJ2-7	TGCGCCAGCCGCCTAGCCCCGACAGGGACCTACGAGCAGTACTTC	CASRLAPTGTYEQYF
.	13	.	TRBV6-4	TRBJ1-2	TGTGCCAGCATCGACAGTGGCGGGAGCGGCTACACCTTC	CASIDSGGSGYTF
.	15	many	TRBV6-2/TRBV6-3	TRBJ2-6	TGTGCCAGCAGTCTTGGGACTGGCGGGGCCAACGTCCTGACTTTC	CASSLGTGGANVLTF
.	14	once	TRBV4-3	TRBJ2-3	TGCGCCAGCAGCCAACGGGGAAGCACAGATACGCAGTATTTT	CASSQRGSTDTQYF